Each of the 23 T cell receptor beta chains below was sequenced from the same sample in a study of shared clonotypes between healthy human individuals (dated by TCRdb to between 2020 and 2021). To prepare the library, the immunoSEQ multiplex PCR assay was applied. In TCRdb, the immuneACCESS table is reduced to in-frame sequences with V and J assigned. These tables do not hold every clone; where another copy was compared, an unresolved V gene accounts for under half, and the others remain unexplained. This sample has 1.4 million or so clones in its table, and 98% of those were observed once. The ten most abundant clones make up around 0.38% of the sample. Source material: naive CD4+ T cells sorted from blood. The meaning of the sample's cell subset or site label: CD45RA+ positively selected. These receptors were obtained from a man between 25 and 39 years old in good health.

The chain links TRBV6-5 to TRBJ2-2; 16 nucleotides line up with TRBD2. CDR1 is MNHEY, CDR2 SVGAGI, per germline. This CDR3 has 15 amino acids. With 6 bases clipped from V and 6 bases from J, the junction kept 1 base outside the gene matches. The CDR3 here is CASRGTSGRAGELFF. In DNA, the CDR3 is TGTGCCAGCAGGGGGACTAGCGGGAGGGCCGGGGAGCTGTTTTTT.

A remark on this clone: Relative to the germline gene, one junction end is altered; a read error may explain this. The chain carries TRBV7-3 and TRBJ1-2; D not resolved. There are 14 residues in the CDR3. Per germline, CDR1 SGHTA and CDR2 FQGTGA. The CDR3 sequence is CASGLNPTRYGYTF. The CDR3 coding sequence is TGTGCCAGCGGCTTAAACCCAACCCGCTATGGCTACACCTTC.

The chain carries TRBV19 and TRBJ1-5; D may be TRBD1 (6 bases). Germline V CDR1 and CDR2: LNHDA, SQIVND (reference sequence). Between the trimmed V and J ends, which lost 5 bases and 8 bases, there was a span of 22 bases. The CDR3 spans 16 residues. The CDR3 DNA reads TGTGCCAGTAGTGTTTTGGGAAAACAGGGTAGAGAGCCCCAGCATTTT. Amino acid sequence: CASSVLGKQGREPQHF.

CDR3 DNA: TGCGCCAGCAGCCCGGGGGGGACTAGCGGACACAATGAGCAGTTCTTC. Translation gives CASSPGGTSGHNEQFF. This rearrangement joins TRBV5-1 to TRBJ2-1; 11 positions match TRBD2. The trim removed 4 bases at V and 5 bases at J, leaving 8 bases unmatched. The CDR3 sequence is 16 residues long. Looked up from germline, CDR1 is SGHRS and CDR2 is YFSETQ.

This chain joins TRBV7-6 and TRBJ2-1; 8 bases fit TRBD2. The V and J ends lost 1 base and 2 bases, in that order; junction bases with no gene match: 16. This CDR3 has 20 residues. CDR1 and CDR2 from the germline V gene are SGHVS and FNYEAQ. The CDR3 region is CASSLELAEEETSPYNEQFF. Written as DNA, the CDR3 is TGTGCCAGCAGCTTAGAACTAGCGGAGGAGGAAACTAGCCCCTACAATGAGCAGTTCTTC.

The chain uses TRBV18 and TRBJ2-3; D is possibly TRBD2 (5 bases). The germline CDR1 and CDR2 sequences are KGHSH and LQKENI. The CDR3 spans 15 residues. V lost 3 bases and J lost 1, with 11 bases in between. Here the CDR3 DNA reads TGTGCCAGCTCACCCCCGGGGTATGGCACAGATACGCAGTATTTT. This translates into CASSPPGYGTDTQYF. The full variable domain, rest sourced from reference TRBV18 and TRBJ2-3, is NAGVMQNPRHLVRRRGQEARLRCSPMKGHSHVYWYRQLPEEGLKFMVYLQKENIIDESGMPKERFSAEFPKEGPSILRIQQVVRGDSAAYFCASSPPGYGTDTQYFGPGTRLTVL.

This clone was picked up one time. This rearrangement joins TRBV7-6 to TRBJ2-1, with 8 bases aligning to TRBD1. The germline CDR1 and CDR2 sequences are SGHVS and FNYEAQ. J lost 8 bases, V lost 1 base, and 7 bases had no gene match. This CDR3 is 15 amino acids long. The CDR3 protein is CASSLDRGSYDEQFF. The CDR3, as DNA: TGTGCCAGCAGCTTAGACAGGGGGTCTTACGATGAGCAGTTCTTC.

DNA for the CDR3: TGTGCCAGCAGCCCCATGTGGACAGGGGAAAACTATGGCTACACCTTC. This gives the protein CASSPMWTGENYGYTF. The gene calls are TRBV7-9 and TRBJ1-2; 9 nucleotides agree with TRBD1. Germline V gene data show CDR1 as SEHNR and CDR2 as FQNEAQ (reference sequence). The CDR3 loop spans 16 amino acids. The V and J ends lost 5 bases and 2 bases, in that order; junction bases with no gene match: 9.

The gene calls are TRBV7-9 and TRBJ2-2; TRBD2 matches at 14 bases. This CDR3 comprises 19 residues. With V trimmed by 5 bases and J by 5 bases, 13 bases remained unmatched. Germline V gene lookup returns CDR1 SEHNR and CDR2 FQNEAQ (reference sequence). The CDR3 coding sequence is TGTGCCAGCAGCGAAACCTCCGGGACTAGCGGGAGTAAGACCGGGGAGCTGTTTTTT. Its translation is CASSETSGTSGSKTGELFF.

The rearrangement joins TRBV10-1 to TRBJ2-3; either TRBD1 or TRBD2 may supply D (5 bases each). Germline V gene data show CDR1 as WNHNN and CDR2 as SYGVQD (reference sequence). With 4 bases removed from V and 3 bases from J, the gap between germline ends came to 14 bases. The CDR3 has 15 amino acids. The CDR3 bases are TGCGCCAGCAGTGTGGGGCGGGCATGGACAGATACGCAGTATTTT. Encoded protein: CASSVGRAWTDTQYF.

V gene TRBV6-5 combines with J gene TRBJ1-4; TRBD1 might be the D (5 bases). Trimming shortened V by 3 bases and J by 8 bases, and 13 bases separated the two germline ends. Germline V gene data show CDR1 as MNHEY and CDR2 as SVGAGI. This CDR3 spans 14 amino acids. CDR3 region: CASSYLGLREKLFF. As DNA, the CDR3 is TGTGCCAGCAGTTATTTGGGACTTCGGGAAAAACTGTTTTTT.

The V gene is TRBV7-8, the J gene TRBJ2-7, with TRBD2 identical over 9 bases. The CDR3 loop spans 22 amino acids. From germline, CDR1 is SGHVS and CDR2 FQNEAQ. V dropped 1 base and J dropped 3; count of bases not matched to a gene: 25. As DNA, the CDR3 is TGTGCCAGCAGCTTAGAGTGGGCAGGGGCGCAATTTAGCGGGAGCGAGTTCTACGAGCAGTACTTC. Its protein is CASSLEWAGAQFSGSEFYEQYF.

This clone showed up just once. The chain uses TRBV25-1 and TRBJ2-7; either TRBD1 or TRBD2 may supply D (5 bases each). Germline V gene data show CDR1 as MGHDK and CDR2 as SYGVNS. The CDR3 runs 15 residues. The V gene lost 2 bases and the J gene lost 5 bases, with 16 bases spanning the gap. The CDR3 nucleotides read TGTGCCAGCAGTGAACGGGTAACAGGAGGTGACGAGCAGTACTTC. Protein sequence: CASSERVTGGDEQYF.

This clone has only a few counts. The chain is built from TRBV18 and TRBJ2-6; 7 bases are shared with TRBD1. This CDR3 has 15 amino acids. With V trimmed by 2 bases and J by 2 bases, 0 bases remained unmatched. The germline V gene encodes CDR1 KGHSH and CDR2 LQKENI. The CDR3: CASSPDRAGANVLTF. The DNA of the CDR3 is TGTGCCAGCTCACCAGACAGGGCTGGGGCCAACGTCCTGACTTTC.

The DNA for the CDR3 is TGTGCCAGCAGTTTAGGACAGGGGAGGAACACTGAAGCTTTCTTT. It codes for CASSLGQGRNTEAFF. The chain joins TRBV28 to TRBJ1-1; 9 nucleotides agree with TRBD1. From germline, CDR1 is MDHEN and CDR2 SYDVKM. The J segment lost 1 base and the V segment lost 2 bases, leaving 2 bases of the junction unmatched. The CDR3 length is 15 residues.

V is TRBV5-5 and J is TRBJ2-3, with D unclear. Between the trimmed V and J ends, which lost 1 base and 0 bases, there was a span of 9 bases. The length of the CDR3 is 15 residues. The germline V gene encodes CDR1 SGHKS and CDR2 YYEKEE (reference sequence). The CDR3 DNA reads as TGTGCCAGCAGCTTGATGTCCAGGAGCACAGATACGCAGTATTTT. Amino acid sequence: CASSLMSRSTDTQYF. The whole variable domain, remainder taken from reference TRBV5-5 and TRBJ2-3, is DAGVTQSPTHLIKTRGQQVTLRCSPISGHKSVSWYQQVLGQGPQFIFQYYEKEERGRGNFPDRFSARQFPNYSSELNVNALLLGDSALYLCASSLMSRSTDTQYFGPGTRLTVL.

The CDR3 DNA is TGTGCCATCATGGGTGGGTCCGCCCCCTACAATGAGCAGTTCTTC. It codes for CAIMGGSAPYNEQFF. This sequence joins TRBV10-3 and TRBJ2-1; D uncertain. The V end lost 7 bases, the J end lost 2 bases, and 15 bases lay between the germline ends. Germline V lookup: CDR1 ENHRY, CDR2 SYGVKD. This CDR3 has 15 residues.

The chain carries TRBV5-1 and TRBJ2-3; D is unclear. Germline V gives CDR1 SGHRS, CDR2 YFSETQ. V dropped 4 bases and J dropped 4 bases, with 19 bases sitting between them. This CDR3 spans 16 amino acids. This CDR3 is CASSPLDGRISDTQYF. The CDR3 nucleotides are TGCGCCAGCAGCCCCCTCGATGGAAGGATTTCAGATACGCAGTATTTT. Together with reference TRBV5-1 and TRBJ2-3, the CDR3 gives the full variable domain: KAGVTQTPRYLIKTRGQQVTLSCSPISGHRSVSWYQQTPGQGLQFLFEYFSETQRNKGNFPGRFSGRQFSNSRSEMNVSTLELGDSALYLCASSPLDGRISDTQYFGPGTRLTVL.

The chain links TRBV19 to TRBJ1-2; TRBD1 is a possible D gene (6 bases). Trimming left V 5 bases short and J 3 bases short, with 10 bases between. Per germline, CDR1 LNHDA and CDR2 SQIVND (reference sequence). The CDR3 length is 13 residues. As DNA, the CDR3 is TGTGCCAGTAGTTTTCGACAGGACTATGGCTACACCTTC. Its protein product is CASSFRQDYGYTF.

The chain employs TRBV11-2 and TRBJ2-3, with D uncertain. The CDR3 consists of 16 residues. V lost 4 bases to trimming and J lost 2 bases, with 16 bases between them. Germline lookup yields CDR1 SGHAT and CDR2 FQNNGV. CDR3: CASSSQPTALTDTQYF. The CDR3 DNA reads TGTGCCAGCAGCTCACAACCGACGGCCCTCACAGATACGCAGTATTTT.

This clone showed up just once. The sample holds other DNA sequences that translate to the same CDR3. The V call is TRBV9, the J call TRBJ2-3; D gene unclear. In germline, CDR1 is SGDLS, CDR2 YYNGEE. The V end lost 0 bases, the J end lost 2 bases, and 4 bases lay between the germline ends. This CDR3 comprises 13 residues. CDR3 amino acids: CASSVGDTDTQYF. The CDR3 nucleotides read TGTGCCAGCAGCGTAGGTGACACAGATACGCAGTATTTT.

The chain links TRBV6-6 to TRBJ2-7; TRBD2 is a possible D gene (5 bases). CDR3 size: 15 residues. Germline CDR1 MNHNY, CDR2 SVGAGI (reference sequence). Deletions cut 6 bases from V and 0 bases from J, with 15 bases between. The CDR3 region is CASSPPSRYSYEQYF. The CDR3 bases are TGTGCCAGCAGCCCCCCTAGCCGGTACTCCTACGAGCAGTACTTC.

Remarks on this clone: Additional DNA sequences in this sample encode the identical CDR3. J is TRBJ2-1 and V is TRBV4-3; 11 nucleotides align to TRBD2. CDR3 length: 15 amino acids. CDR1 LGHNA and CDR2 YSLEER come from the germline V gene. After removal of 1 base from V and 4 bases from J, the junction contained 0 bases not matched to a gene. The DNA of the CDR3 is TGCGCCAGCAGCCAAGTAGCGGGAGGGTACAATGAGCAGTTCTTC. It yields the protein CASSQVAGGYNEQFF.